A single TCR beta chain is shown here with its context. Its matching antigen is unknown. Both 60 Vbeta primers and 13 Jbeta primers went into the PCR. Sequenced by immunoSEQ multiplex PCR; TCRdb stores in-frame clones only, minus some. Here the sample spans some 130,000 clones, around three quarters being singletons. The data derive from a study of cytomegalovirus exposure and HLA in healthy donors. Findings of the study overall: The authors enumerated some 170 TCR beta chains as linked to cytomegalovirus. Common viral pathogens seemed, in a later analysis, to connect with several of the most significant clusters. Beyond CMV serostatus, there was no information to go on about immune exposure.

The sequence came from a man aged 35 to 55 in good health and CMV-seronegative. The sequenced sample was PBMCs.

CDR3 sequence reads: CASSVWSAATDTQYF. The CDR3 DNA follows: TGTGCCAGCAGTGTATGGTCGGCGGCCACCGATACGCAGTATTTT. This chain links TRBV6-4 with TRBJ2-3; D is ambiguous. V gave up 4 bases and J gave up 6 bases, with 17 bases separating them. Germline values: CDR1 MRHNA, CDR2 SNTAGT. The CDR3 contains 15 residues.